This TCR beta chain was identified during a study of shared clonotypes between healthy human individuals. Study at large: Each donor's CD8 memory used one plate, CD8 naive two, each CD4 subset three.

In regard to this clone: This sample includes further DNA sequences coding for the same CDR3.

Sorted-subset replicate PCR reactions contained 200 to 250 ng DNA, corresponding to tens of thousands of T cell genomes. TCRdb keeps only in-frame clones here, not all; method: immunoSEQ multiplex PCR. The table lists a few million clones, approximately 93% of them singletons. The sequenced material came from naive CD4+ T cells from PBMCs. Subset described: CD45RA+ positively selected. This receptor was obtained from a young man in good health. Some clones in this sample may be carry-over from other donors' samples.

The CDR3, as DNA: TGTGCCAGCAGCTTAGAGGGTGGTGCTGAAGCTTTCTTT. Its protein product is CASSLEGGAEAFF. The chain has TRBV7-9 and TRBJ1-1; D gene unclear. The CDR3 is 13 amino acids. Trimming took 1 base from V and 6 from J, leaving 9 bases between them. Germline V gene data show CDR1 as SEHNR and CDR2 as FQNEAQ (reference sequence). The full variable domain, completed using reference TRBV7-9 and TRBJ1-1, is DTGVSQNPRHKITKRGQNVTFRCDPISEHNRLYWYRQTLGQGPEFLTYFQNEAQLEKSRLLSDRFSAERPKGSFSTLEIQRTEQGDSAMYLCASSLEGGAEAFFGQGTRLTVV.